The T cell receptor (beta chain) described here comes from a study of cytotoxic CD8 clonotypes in ibrutinib-treated CLL. Study observations and caveats: The public clonotypes identified were infrequent and showed contraction or stability on treatment.

CDR1 is MNHNS, CDR2 SASEGT, per germline. The V end was cut by 1 base, the J end by 1 base, with 11 bases between. This CDR3 contains 16 residues. Notes on this clone: Its antigen is as yet unknown.

Depth targeted 1 in 200,000 to 1 in 1 million T cells, averaging about 9.2x coverage per clonotype. TCRdb keeps only in-frame clones here, not all; method: immunoSEQ multiplex PCR. The sample lists about 300,000 clones; 76% were seen once. Sequenced material: PBMCs, taken at disease progression, from a patient treated with ibrutinib. This clonotype was sampled from a human donor with chronic lymphocytic leukemia. The V call is TRBV6-1, the J call TRBJ2-4; D unresolved. The CDR3 sequence is CASSEDLVGAKNIQYF. In DNA form, the CDR3 reads TGTGCCAGCAGTGAAGACCTGGTTGGGGCCAAAAACATTCAGTACTTC.